This TCR beta chain was profiled in a study of blood T cell repertoires in COVID-19. In the study overall: Researchers got acute and convalescent COVID-19 samples from the United States, Italy and Spain.

The method was immunoSEQ multiplex PCR; TCRdb's version includes in-frame clones alone and lacks a portion of them. The sample has some 76,000 clones; approximately 89% are singletons. Trimming cost V 2 bases and J 4 bases, with 8 bases left between them. The CDR3 spans 13 residues. The germline gives CDR1 MNHEY, CDR2 SVGAGI. This clone was seen just once. The TCR was taken from a human donor in a cohort sampled during active COVID-19. Sequencing input: peripheral blood. V is TRBV6-5 and J is TRBJ2-5; D not certain. The CDR3 reads CASSYLRRETQYF. In DNA, the CDR3 is TGTGCCAGCAGTTACCTACGGAGAGAGACCCAGTACTTC.